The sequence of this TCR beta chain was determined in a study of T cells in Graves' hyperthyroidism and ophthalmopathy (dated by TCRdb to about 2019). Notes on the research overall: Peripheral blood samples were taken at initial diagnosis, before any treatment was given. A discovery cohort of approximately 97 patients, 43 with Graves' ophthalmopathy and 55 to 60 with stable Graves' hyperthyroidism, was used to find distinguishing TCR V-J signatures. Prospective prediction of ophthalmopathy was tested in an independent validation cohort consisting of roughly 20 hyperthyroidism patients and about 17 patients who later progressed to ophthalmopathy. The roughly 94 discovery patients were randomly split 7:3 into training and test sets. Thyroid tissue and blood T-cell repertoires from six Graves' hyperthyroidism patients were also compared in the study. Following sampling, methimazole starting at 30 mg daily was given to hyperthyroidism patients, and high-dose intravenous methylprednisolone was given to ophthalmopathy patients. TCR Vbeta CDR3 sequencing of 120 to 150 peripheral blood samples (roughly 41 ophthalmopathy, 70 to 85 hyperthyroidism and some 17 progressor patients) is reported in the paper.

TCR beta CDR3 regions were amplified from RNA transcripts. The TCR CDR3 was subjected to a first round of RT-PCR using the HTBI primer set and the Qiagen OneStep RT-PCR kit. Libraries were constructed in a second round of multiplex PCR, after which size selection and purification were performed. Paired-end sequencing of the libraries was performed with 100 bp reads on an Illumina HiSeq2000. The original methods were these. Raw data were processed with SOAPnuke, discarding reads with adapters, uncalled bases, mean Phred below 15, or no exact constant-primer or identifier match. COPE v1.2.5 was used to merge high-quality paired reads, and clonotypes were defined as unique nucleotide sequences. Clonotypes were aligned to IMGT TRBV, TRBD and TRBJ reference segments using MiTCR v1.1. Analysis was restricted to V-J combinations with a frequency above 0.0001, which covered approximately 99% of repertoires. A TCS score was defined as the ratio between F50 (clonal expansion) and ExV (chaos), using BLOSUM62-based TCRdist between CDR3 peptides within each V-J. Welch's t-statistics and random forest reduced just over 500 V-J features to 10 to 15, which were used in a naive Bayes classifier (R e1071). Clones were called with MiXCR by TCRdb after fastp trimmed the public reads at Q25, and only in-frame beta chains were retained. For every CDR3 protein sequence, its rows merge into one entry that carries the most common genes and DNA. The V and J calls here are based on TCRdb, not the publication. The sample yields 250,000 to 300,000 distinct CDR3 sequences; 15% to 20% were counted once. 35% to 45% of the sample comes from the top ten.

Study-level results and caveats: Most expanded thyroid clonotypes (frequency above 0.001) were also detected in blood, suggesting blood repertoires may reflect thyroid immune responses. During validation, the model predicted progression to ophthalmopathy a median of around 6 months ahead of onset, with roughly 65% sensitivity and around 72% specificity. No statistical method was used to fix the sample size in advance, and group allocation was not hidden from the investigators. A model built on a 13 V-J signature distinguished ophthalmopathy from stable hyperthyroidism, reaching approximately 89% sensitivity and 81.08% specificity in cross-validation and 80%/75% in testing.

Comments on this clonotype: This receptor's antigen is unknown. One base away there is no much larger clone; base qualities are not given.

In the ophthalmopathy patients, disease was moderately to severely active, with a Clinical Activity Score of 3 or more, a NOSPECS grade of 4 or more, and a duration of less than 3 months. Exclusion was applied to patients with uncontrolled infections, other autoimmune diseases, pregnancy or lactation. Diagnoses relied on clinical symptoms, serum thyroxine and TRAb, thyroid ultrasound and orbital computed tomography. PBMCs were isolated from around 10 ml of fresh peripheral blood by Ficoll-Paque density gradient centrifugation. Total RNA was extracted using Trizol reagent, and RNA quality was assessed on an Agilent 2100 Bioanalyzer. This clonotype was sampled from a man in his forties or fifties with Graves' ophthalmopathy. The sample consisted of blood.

CDR3 protein: CASDTYGTGAYNEQFF. The sequenced DNA is TGTGCCAGCGATACCTACGGGACAGGAGCCTACAATGAGCAGTTCTTC. Rearrangement joined TRBV25-1 to TRBJ2-1, with 8 bases aligning to TRBD1. Taken from the germline V gene, the CDR1 and CDR2 loops are MGHDK and SYGVNS. CDR3 length: 16 amino acids, cysteine to phenylalanine. Here the CDR3 DNA is all that survives: 48 bases in frame from base 1. Trimming accounts for 8 bases at V and 2 bases at J, while the number of junction bases matched to no gene is 11.